The clone carrying this T cell receptor beta chain was seen a handful of times. Its target is unknown. The data are from a study of cytomegalovirus exposure and HLA in healthy donors. Broader study findings: With later analysis, a missense DCLRE1C variant became linked to TCR beta V- and J-gene trimming. Earlier findings revealed that most TCR beta V segments proved productive either about 90% or about 30% of the time.

Germline CDR1 reads MNHNS; CDR2 reads SASEGT. The CDR3 has 14 residues. V dropped 5 bases and J dropped 2; count of bases not matched to a gene: 2. PCR used 60 Vbeta primers and 13 Jbeta primers. Method: immunoSEQ multiplex PCR; TCRdb's copy keeps in-frame clones and lacks some. The table shows about 140,000 clones, with under 70% occurring only once. Sequenced sample: PBMCs. V gene TRBV6-1 combines with J gene TRBJ1-3; 8 bases are a match to TRBD1. The sequence was collected from a man aged 25-45 years in good health and CMV-seropositive. The CDR3 DNA sequence: TGTGCCAGCAGTCAGGGGGCAACTGGAAACACCATATATTTT. Amino acids: CASSQGATGNTIYF.